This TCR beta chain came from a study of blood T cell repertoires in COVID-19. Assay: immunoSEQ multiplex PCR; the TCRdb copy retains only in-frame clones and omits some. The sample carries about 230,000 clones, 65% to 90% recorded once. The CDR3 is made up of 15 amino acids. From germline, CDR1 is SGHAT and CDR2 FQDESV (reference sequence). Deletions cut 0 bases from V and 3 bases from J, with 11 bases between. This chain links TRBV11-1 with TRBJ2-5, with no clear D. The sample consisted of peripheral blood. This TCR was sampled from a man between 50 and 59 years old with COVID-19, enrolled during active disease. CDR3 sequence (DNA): TGTGCCAGCAGCTTAGCGAGCTATGCGAAAGAGACCCAGTACTTC. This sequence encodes CASSLASYAKETQYF. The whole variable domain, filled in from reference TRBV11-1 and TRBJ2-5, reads EAEVAQSPRYKITEKSQAVAFWCDPISGHATLYWYRQILGQGPELLVQFQDESVVDDSQLPKDRFSAERLKGVDSTLKIQPAELGDSAMYLCASSLASYAKETQYFGPGTRLLVL.